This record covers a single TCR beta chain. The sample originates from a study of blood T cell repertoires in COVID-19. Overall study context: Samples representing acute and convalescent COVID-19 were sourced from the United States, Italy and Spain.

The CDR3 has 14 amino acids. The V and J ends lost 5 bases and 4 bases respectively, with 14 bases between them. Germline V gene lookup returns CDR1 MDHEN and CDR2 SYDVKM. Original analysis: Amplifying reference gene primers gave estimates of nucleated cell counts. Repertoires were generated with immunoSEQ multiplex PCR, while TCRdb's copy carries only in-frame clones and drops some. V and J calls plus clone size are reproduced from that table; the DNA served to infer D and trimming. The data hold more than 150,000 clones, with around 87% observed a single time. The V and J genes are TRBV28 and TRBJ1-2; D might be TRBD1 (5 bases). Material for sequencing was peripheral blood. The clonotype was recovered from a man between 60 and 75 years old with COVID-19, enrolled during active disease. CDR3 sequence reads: CASSAPGFVYGYTF. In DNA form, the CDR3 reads TGTGCCAGCAGTGCCCCAGGGTTTGTCTATGGCTACACCTTC.